Listed below are T cell receptor beta chains from one sample, sequenced in a study of T-cell reconstitution after alpha-beta-depleted transplantation in children. One entry per CDR3 protein, called by TCRdb with MiXCR from the PCR reads. The data show hundreds of thousands of distinct CDR3 sequences, with around 12% seen just once and roughly 5.4% held by the top ten. The sequencing used PBMCs from the stem cell graft donor, collected from the stem cell graft. The source of these receptors is a human donor who donated a stem cell graft to a child with combined immunodeficiency. Each CDR3 is given with its conserved first and last residue. The order of the fields is V gene, clone size, D gene, J gene, CDR3 DNA, CDR3 protein. A D gene is named only where the DNA matches it firmly. Clone sizes are given selectively: once, few, many, or a class where the clone is expanded.

V gene: TRBV7-7
clone size: .
D gene: .
J gene: TRBJ2-5
CDR3 DNA: TGTGCCAGCAGCCCTCCACTCGAGAGGGAAACTGGTGAGACCCAGTACTTC
CDR3 protein: CASSPPLERETGETQYF

V gene: TRBV4-3
clone size: .
D gene: .
J gene: TRBJ2-1
CDR3 DNA: TGCGCCAGCAGCCAAGAGACCCTAGTTCCGGCAGAGCAGTTCTTC
CDR3 protein: CASSQETLVPAEQFF

V gene: TRBV7-8
clone size: .
D gene: TRBD1
J gene: TRBJ2-1
CDR3 DNA: TGTGCCAGCAGCTTAATGTGGACAGGGGACAATGAGCAGTTCTTC
CDR3 protein: CASSLMWTGDNEQFF

V gene: TRBV20-1
clone size: few
D gene: TRBD1
J gene: TRBJ2-7
CDR3 DNA: TGCAGTGCCTTAGGGACAGGGGGGCAGCAGTACTTC
CDR3 protein: CSALGTGGQQYF

V gene: TRBV11-2
clone size: many
D gene: .
J gene: TRBJ2-3
CDR3 DNA: TGTGCCAGCACCCCGCGCACAGATACGCAGTATTTT
CDR3 protein: CASTPRTDTQYF

V gene: TRBV6-2/TRBV6-3
clone size: few
D gene: .
J gene: TRBJ2-2
CDR3 DNA: TGTGCCAGCAGTTTCACTAGCTCGAACACCGGGGAGCTGTTTTTT
CDR3 protein: CASSFTSSNTGELFF

V gene: TRBV7-9
clone size: many
D gene: .
J gene: TRBJ1-1
CDR3 DNA: TGTGCCAGCAGCCATGGGGCTGAAGCTTTCTTT
CDR3 protein: CASSHGAEAFF

V gene: TRBV6-5
clone size: .
D gene: .
J gene: TRBJ2-7
CDR3 DNA: TGTGCCAGCAGTTACGACTACGCCTACGAGCAGTACTTC
CDR3 protein: CASSYDYAYEQYF

V gene: TRBV9
clone size: few
D gene: .
J gene: TRBJ2-1
CDR3 DNA: TGTGCCAGCAGCGTAGGGGTCGGGGATCCCCAGTTCTTC
CDR3 protein: CASSVGVGDPQFF

V gene: TRBV9
clone size: .
D gene: .
J gene: TRBJ2-7
CDR3 DNA: TGTGCCAGCTGGTGGACGGTAATTTACGAGCAGTACTTC
CDR3 protein: CASWWTVIYEQYF

V gene: TRBV12-3/TRBV12-4
clone size: .
D gene: .
J gene: TRBJ2-5
CDR3 DNA: TGTGCCAGCAGTTTAGCCGGTGGACTAACTCAAGAGACCCAGTACTTC
CDR3 protein: CASSLAGGLTQETQYF

V gene: TRBV6-5
clone size: .
D gene: .
J gene: TRBJ2-5
CDR3 DNA: TGTGCCAGCATGGGGCTCGGGACCCAGTACTTC
CDR3 protein: CASMGLGTQYF

V gene: TRBV12-3/TRBV12-4
clone size: many
D gene: .
J gene: TRBJ2-3
CDR3 DNA: TGTGCCAGCAGCACAGATACGCAGTATTTT
CDR3 protein: CASSTDTQYF

V gene: TRBV18
clone size: .
D gene: TRBD2
J gene: TRBJ2-7
CDR3 DNA: TGTGCCAGCTCACCTAATTACCTGACTAGCAGCGAGCAGTACTTC
CDR3 protein: CASSPNYLTSSEQYF

V gene: TRBV20-1
clone size: .
D gene: .
J gene: TRBJ2-5
CDR3 DNA: TGCAGTGCTAGTTTACAACGCTCGACCCAGTACTTC
CDR3 protein: CSASLQRSTQYF

V gene: TRBV7-3
clone size: few
D gene: .
J gene: TRBJ2-1
CDR3 DNA: TGTGCCAGCAGTTGGACTCCCGACAATGAGCAGTTCTTC
CDR3 protein: CASSWTPDNEQFF

V gene: TRBV5-1
clone size: many
D gene: TRBD1
J gene: TRBJ2-3
CDR3 DNA: TGCGCCAGCAGCCGACTTCCGAGACAGGGGGCCCCAGATACGCAGTATTTT
CDR3 protein: CASSRLPRQGAPDTQYF

V gene: TRBV12-3/TRBV12-4
clone size: .
D gene: TRBD2
J gene: TRBJ2-7
CDR3 DNA: TGTGCCAGCAGTTGGGGACTAGCGGCCTCCTACGAGCAGTACTTC
CDR3 protein: CASSWGLAASYEQYF

V gene: TRBV23-1
clone size: .
D gene: .
J gene: TRBJ2-7
CDR3 DNA: TGCGCCAGCAGTCGCCCCAAGGGACGCAAGCTTAAGGACGAGCAGTACTTC
CDR3 protein: CASSRPKGRKLKDEQYF

V gene: TRBV12-3/TRBV12-4
clone size: .
D gene: .
J gene: TRBJ2-1
CDR3 DNA: TGTGCCAGCAGGGGGGGCGGGAGTTCCTACAATGAGCAGTTCTTC
CDR3 protein: CASRGGGSSYNEQFF

V gene: TRBV10-3
clone size: few
D gene: .
J gene: TRBJ1-1
CDR3 DNA: TGTGCCATCGGTGGGGGGTCCCCTGAAGCTTTCTTT
CDR3 protein: CAIGGGSPEAFF

V gene: TRBV7-6
clone size: many
D gene: TRBD1
J gene: TRBJ2-2
CDR3 DNA: TGTGCCAGCAGCTTAGGAACGGGACAGGGACCGCTACCTATCGGGGAGCTGTTTTTT
CDR3 protein: CASSLGTGQGPLPIGELFF

V gene: TRBV27
clone size: few
D gene: .
J gene: TRBJ2-7
CDR3 DNA: TGTGCCAGCAGTTTATCGGCAGGGGGGTTTAACCACGAGCAGTACTTC
CDR3 protein: CASSLSAGGFNHEQYF

V gene: TRBV4-3
clone size: .
D gene: TRBD2
J gene: TRBJ2-1
CDR3 DNA: TGCGCCAGCAGCCAAGAACCTCCCACTAGCGGGAGCTATGAGCAGTTCTTC
CDR3 protein: CASSQEPPTSGSYEQFF

V gene: TRBV3-1
clone size: few
D gene: TRBD1
J gene: TRBJ2-1
CDR3 DNA: TGTGCCAGCAGCCATGACAGGGGTGGCAATGAGCAGTTCTTC
CDR3 protein: CASSHDRGGNEQFF

V gene: TRBV30
clone size: few
D gene: TRBD2
J gene: TRBJ2-6
CDR3 DNA: TGTGCCTGGAGGACGAGGGGACTAGCGGGCCTATCTGGGGCCAACGTCCTGACTTTC
CDR3 protein: CAWRTRGLAGLSGANVLTF

V gene: TRBV27
clone size: few
D gene: .
J gene: TRBJ2-3
CDR3 DNA: TGTGCCAGCAGTCTTCTGTGGTCTGGTACGCAGTATTTT
CDR3 protein: CASSLLWSGTQYF

V gene: TRBV6-2/TRBV6-3
clone size: few
D gene: TRBD1
J gene: TRBJ2-2
CDR3 DNA: TGTGCCAGCAGTTCGCTACGGGACAGGCGGAACACCGGGGAGCTGTTTTTT
CDR3 protein: CASSSLRDRRNTGELFF

V gene: TRBV9
clone size: few
D gene: TRBD2
J gene: TRBJ2-5
CDR3 DNA: TGTGCCAGCAGCGTAGCAGGGACTAGAGAGACCCAGTACTTC
CDR3 protein: CASSVAGTRETQYF

V gene: TRBV4-3
clone size: many
D gene: TRBD2
J gene: TRBJ2-7
CDR3 DNA: TGCGCCAGCAGCCAAGTGGGGCTAGCGGGAGTTTACGAGCAGTACTTC
CDR3 protein: CASSQVGLAGVYEQYF

V gene: TRBV27
clone size: many
D gene: TRBD1
J gene: TRBJ1-4
CDR3 DNA: TGTGCCAGCAGTAGATCAGGGGGATTACAGGAAAAACTGTTTTTT
CDR3 protein: CASSRSGGLQEKLFF

V gene: TRBV7-8
clone size: few
D gene: .
J gene: TRBJ1-2
CDR3 DNA: TGTGCCAGCCTTTCCCGTGTTGGTGGCTACACCTTC
CDR3 protein: CASLSRVGGYTF

V gene: TRBV11-2
clone size: few
D gene: TRBD2
J gene: TRBJ2-3
CDR3 DNA: TGTGCCAGCAGCTTAGATGGTGGGAGGGTCACAGATACGCAGTATTTT
CDR3 protein: CASSLDGGRVTDTQYF

V gene: TRBV5-6
clone size: .
D gene: TRBD2
J gene: TRBJ2-3
CDR3 DNA: TGTGCCAGCAGCCCGGGACTAGCGGAAAGCACAGATACGCAGTATTTT
CDR3 protein: CASSPGLAESTDTQYF

V gene: TRBV12-3/TRBV12-4
clone size: few
D gene: .
J gene: TRBJ2-7
CDR3 DNA: TGTGCCAGCAGTTCGTCAGGGAGTGGAAGGTACTTC
CDR3 protein: CASSSSGSGRYF

V gene: TRBV27
clone size: many
D gene: .
J gene: TRBJ1-1
CDR3 DNA: TGTGCCAGCAGGCCGACAGGGAACACTGAAGCTTTCTTT
CDR3 protein: CASRPTGNTEAFF